The clone carrying this T cell receptor beta chain appeared once. The junction does not match germline at one end; this may be a read error. TCR beta CDR3 regions were amplified from RNA. Carried out on the TCR CDR3, a first-round RT-PCR used the HTBI primer set. TCRdb redid the calling of the multiplex PCR reads with MiXCR, one entry per CDR3 protein. In the table there are about 340,000 distinct CDR3 sequences, 15% to 20% of which are singletons. The data belong to a study of T cells in Graves' hyperthyroidism and ophthalmopathy. CDR1 is SGDLS, CDR2 YYNGEE, per germline. The CDR3 contains 14 residues.

Sequencing was done on a sample of blood. The chain recombines TRBV9 with TRBJ1-4; D is undetermined. This clonotype was obtained from a woman in her forties or fifties with Graves' hyperthyroidism. The CDR3 nucleotides read TGTGCCAGCAGCGCGGGTTACGGGAATGAAAAACTGTCTTTT. Its protein is CASSAGYGNEKLSF.